This TCR beta chain derives from a study of shared clonotypes between healthy human individuals. As for the study in general: Three CD4 naive, three CD4 memory, two CD8 naive and one CD8 memory plate were used per donor. Study-level results: Clonotypes shared by all four donors outscored non-shared clonotypes in generation probability. It was observed that approximately 5% of naive CD4 clonotypes were shared across several donors. Rarefaction gave evidence that sorted-subset sequencing remained incomplete despite large depth.

Some clones are missing from TCRdb's copy, which holds only in-frame ones; the method was immunoSEQ multiplex PCR. The profile covers some 690,000 clones, with about 90% appearing a single time and about 34% taken by the ten largest. As concerns this clone: As yet, its antigen is unknown.

V shed 0 bases and J 3 bases; nucleotides not matched to a gene: 2. This CDR3 has 15 amino acids. Germline CDR1 and CDR2: MDHEN and SYDVKM. Sequencing input: memory CD8+ T cells from PBMCs. Regarding subset: CD45RO+ cells pooled with CCR7-negative TemRA cells. The receptor was isolated from a man between 18 and 35 years old in good health. Some clones in this sample may be carry-over from other donors' samples. This chain joins TRBV28 and TRBJ2-7, with 10 positions matching TRBD2. CDR3 DNA sequence: TGTGCCAGCAGTTTATGGGGGACTAGCGACTACGAGCAGTACTTC. Its translation: CASSLWGTSDYEQYF.